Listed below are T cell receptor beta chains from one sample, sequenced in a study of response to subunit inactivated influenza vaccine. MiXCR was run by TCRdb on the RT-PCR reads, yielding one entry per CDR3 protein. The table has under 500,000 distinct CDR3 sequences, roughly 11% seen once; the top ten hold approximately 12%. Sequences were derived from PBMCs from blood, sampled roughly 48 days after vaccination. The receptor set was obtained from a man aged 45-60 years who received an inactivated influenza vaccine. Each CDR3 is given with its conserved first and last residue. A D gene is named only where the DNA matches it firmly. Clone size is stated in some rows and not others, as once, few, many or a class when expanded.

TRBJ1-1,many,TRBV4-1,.,TGCGCCAGCAGCCAAGCGGACGGATACACTGAAGCTTTCTTT,CASSQADGYTEAFF
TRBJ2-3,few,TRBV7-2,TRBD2,TGTGCCAGCAGCCCTTTAGCGGGGGCCTTAGATACGCAGTATTTT,CASSPLAGALDTQYF
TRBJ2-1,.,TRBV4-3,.,TGCGCCAGCAGCCTTACGCGGTCCCCCGCGGGAAGGGTCAATGAGCAGTTCTTC,CASSLTRSPAGRVNEQFF
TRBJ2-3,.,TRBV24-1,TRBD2,TGTGCCACCAGTGAGTCCTTAGCGGGAGGCGCAGATACGCAGTATTTT,CATSESLAGGADTQYF
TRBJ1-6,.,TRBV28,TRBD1,TGTGCCAGCAGTTCGGCGGACAGGACGAATTCACCCCTCCACTTT,CASSSADRTNSPLHF
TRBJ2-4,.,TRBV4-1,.,TGCGCCAGCAGCCAAGTAATAGCCAAAAACATTCAGTACTTC,CASSQVIAKNIQYF
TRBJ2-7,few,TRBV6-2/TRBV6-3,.,TGTGCCAGCAGGCCCCCCTTCTACTACGAGCAGTACTTC,CASRPPFYYEQYF
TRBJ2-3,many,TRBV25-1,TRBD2,TGTGCCAGCACCGGAGCGGGGCATACGCAGTATTTT,CASTGAGHTQYF
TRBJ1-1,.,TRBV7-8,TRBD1,TGTGCCAGCAGCTACTCGGGACAGGGGAAGGGGAACACTGAAGCTTTCTTT,CASSYSGQGKGNTEAFF
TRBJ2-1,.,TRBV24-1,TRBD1,TGTGCCACCAGTGACGTCCCCCGGGACAGGGGGCTGGGTGAGCAGTTCTTC,CATSDVPRDRGLGEQFF
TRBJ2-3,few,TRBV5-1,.,TGCGCCAGCAGCCGGGACGGTATTAGCACAGATACGCAGTATTTT,CASSRDGISTDTQYF
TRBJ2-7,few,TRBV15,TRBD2,TGTGCCACCAGCAGACTAGCGGGAAGCTCCTACGAGCAGTACTTC,CATSRLAGSSYEQYF
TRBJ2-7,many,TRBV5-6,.,TGTGCCAGCAGCTTGACGGATTACGAGCAGTACTTC,CASSLTDYEQYF
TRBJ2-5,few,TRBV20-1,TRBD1,TGCAGTGCTACCCATGGACAGGGCCTAGAGACCCAGTACTTC,CSATHGQGLETQYF
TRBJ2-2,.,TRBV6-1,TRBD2,TGTGCCAGCGGTCTAGCGGACACCGGGGAGCTGTTTTTT,CASGLADTGELFF
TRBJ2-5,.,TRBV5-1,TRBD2,TGCGCCAGCAGCTTGCGGACTAGCGGGGCGTACCAAGAGACCCAGTACTTC,CASSLRTSGAYQETQYF
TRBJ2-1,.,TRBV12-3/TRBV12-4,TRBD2,TGTGCCAGCGAGACTAGCGGGGGAAGCTCCTACAATGAGCAGTTCTTC,CASETSGGSSYNEQFF
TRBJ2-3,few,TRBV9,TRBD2,TGTGCCAGCAGTGGGACTAGAGGAGATACGCAGTATTTT,CASSGTRGDTQYF
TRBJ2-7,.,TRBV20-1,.,TGCAGTGCCCGATCAGATAAGGACGAGCAGTACTTC,CSARSDKDEQYF
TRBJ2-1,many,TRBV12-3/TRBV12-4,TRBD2,TGTGCCAGCAGTTTATCGGGGGGGGGAAATGAGCAGTTCTTC,CASSLSGGGNEQFF
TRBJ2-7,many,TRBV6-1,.,TGTGCCAGCAGAAACAGTGGAGCTACATACGAGCAGTACTTC,CASRNSGATYEQYF
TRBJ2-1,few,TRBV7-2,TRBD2,TGTGCCAGCAGCTTAGTACTAGCGGCGAGGGGGTATGAGCAGTTCTTC,CASSLVLAARGYEQFF
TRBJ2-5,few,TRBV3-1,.,TGTGCCAGCAGCCATCGGCTCGATCAAGAGACCCAGTACTTC,CASSHRLDQETQYF
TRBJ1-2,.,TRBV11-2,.,TGTGCCAGCAGCTTGGCGGGCCACCAGGGCTACACCTTC,CASSLAGHQGYTF
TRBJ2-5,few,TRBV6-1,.,TGTGCCAGCGGCCTGGCGGGGTGGGAGACCCAGTACTTC,CASGLAGWETQYF
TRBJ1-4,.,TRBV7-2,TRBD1,TGTGCCAGCAGCTTAATCAGGGGGCGGAATGAAAAACTGTTTTTT,CASSLIRGRNEKLFF
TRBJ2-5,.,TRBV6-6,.,TGTGCCAGCAGTTACACCGGGCGAGAGACCCAGTACTTC,CASSYTGRETQYF
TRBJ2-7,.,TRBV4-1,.,TGCGCCAGCAGCCATCCAGGGGTTAACAACGAGCAGTACTTC,CASSHPGVNNEQYF